The sequence of this T cell receptor beta chain was determined in a study of T cell responses to AZD1222 COVID-19 vaccine. Study as a whole: Pooled together were second doses at about 4 or about 12 weeks.

Some clones are missing from TCRdb's copy, which holds only in-frame ones; the method was immunoSEQ multiplex PCR. The sample has more than 90,000 clones; about 80% are singletons. This clone was seen a handful of times. Germline V lookup: CDR1 KGHSH, CDR2 LQKENI. The V end lost 3 bases, the J end lost 2 bases, and 15 bases lay between the germline ends. This CDR3 contains 16 residues. The starting material was peripheral blood, obtained on day 0 of AZD1222 vaccination. This receptor was identified in an adult in good health. This sequence joins TRBV18 and TRBJ2-3, with D perhaps TRBD2 (6 bases). The CDR3 sequence: CASSPQAGGLTDTQYF. CDR3 sequence (DNA): TGTGCCAGCTCACCGCAGGCCGGGGGACTCACAGATACGCAGTATTTT. Full variable domain (rest looked up from reference TRBV18 and TRBJ2-3): NAGVMQNPRHLVRRRGQEARLRCSPMKGHSHVYWYRQLPEEGLKFMVYLQKENIIDESGMPKERFSAEFPKEGPSILRIQQVVRGDSAAYFCASSPQAGGLTDTQYFGPGTRLTVL.